Below are 13 T cell receptor beta chains sequenced from a single sample in a study of OX40 agonist ivuxolimab in advanced cancers. Assay used: immunoSEQ multiplex PCR; TCRdb lists only in-frame clones, some missing. The table has tens of thousands of clones, 80% to 90% seen once. The specimen was CD4+ or CD8+ T cells sorted from blood, collected in a trial of the OX40 agonist ivuxolimab. These receptors came from an adult with an advanced solid tumor such as melanoma, head and neck, liver or kidney cancer.

The chain uses TRBV4-2 and TRBJ1-1, with a weak D call TRBD1 (6 bases). V lost 1 base, J lost 5 bases, and 14 bases lay in between. The CDR3 runs 15 residues. CDR1 is LGHNA and CDR2 is YNFKEQ in the germline V gene. The CDR3 spells CASSQAGQGMTEAFF. Written as DNA, the CDR3 is TGTGCCAGCAGCCAAGCAGGGCAGGGGATGACTGAAGCTTTCTTT.

This clone has just one count. Germline is not matched at one junction end, which may reflect a read error. The chain uses TRBV4-2 and TRBJ1-4; TRBD1 might be the D (6 bases). This CDR3 region has 16 residues. Germline assignment: CDR1 LGHNA and CDR2 YNFKEQ. CDR3 nucleotide sequence: TGTGCCAGCAGCCTGCACGGACAGACTAAAAATGAAAAATTGTTTTTT. Protein product: CASSLHGQTKNEKLFF.

V and J are TRBV6-5 and TRBJ2-7, with D possibly TRBD2 on 5 matching bases. CDR1 and CDR2 (germline): MNHEY, SVGAGI. The CDR3 is made up of 15 amino acids. The V end lost 6 bases, the J end lost 4 bases, and 19 bases lay between the germline ends. CDR3 coding DNA: TGTGCCAGCAGCAAGTTTCTAGAGGGCCTTTACGAGCAGTACTTC. Amino acid sequence: CASSKFLEGLYEQYF.

V is TRBV5-1 and J is TRBJ2-5; D not certain. Germline V CDR1 and CDR2: SGHRS, YFSETQ. Trimming removed 0 bases from V and 3 bases from J, with 9 bases in between. CDR3 size: 14 residues. The CDR3 loop reads CASSLGPEEETQYF. The CDR3, as DNA: TGCGCCAGCAGCTTGGGCCCAGAGGAAGAGACCCAGTACTTC. Supplemented by reference TRBV5-1 and TRBJ2-5, the full variable domain reads KAGVTQTPRYLIKTRGQQVTLSCSPISGHRSVSWYQQTPGQGLQFLFEYFSETQRNKGNFPGRFSGRQFSNSRSEMNVSTLELGDSALYLCASSLGPEEETQYFGPGTRLLVL.

The rearrangement links TRBV5-1 to TRBJ2-2, with D uncertain. In germline, CDR1 is SGHRS, CDR2 YFSETQ. V lost 5 bases and J 3 bases, leaving 14 bases between the germline ends. This CDR3 comprises 15 residues. DNA of the CDR3: TGCGCCAGCAGTAACCCCTCTCCCGACACCGGGGAGCTGTTTTTT. It codes for CASSNPSPDTGELFF.

The chain couples TRBV15 to TRBJ1-5, with TRBD1 matching 7 bases. V trimming: 0 bases; J trimming: 9 bases; junction bases outside the gene matches: 8. CDR3 length: 15 amino acids. The germline CDR1 and CDR2 sequences are LNHNV and YYDKDF (reference sequence). The DNA of the CDR3 is TGTGCCACCAGCAGAGATAAGGGGGCGTCTCGGCCCCAGCATTTT. It specifies CATSRDKGASRPQHF.

The CDR3 region is CASGPSYFALNQPQHF. CDR3 sequence (DNA): TGTGCCAGCGGCCCTTCCTATTTCGCCTTGAATCAGCCCCAGCATTTT. The chain recombines TRBV2 with TRBJ1-5, with D uncertain. Germline loops: CDR1 SNHLY, CDR2 FYNNEI. With 8 bases removed from V and 4 bases from J, the gap between germline ends came to 21 bases. This CDR3 contains 16 residues.

The CDR3 sequence: CASSQVAHGELFF. CDR3 bases: TGTGCCAGCAGCCAAGTAGCCCACGGGGAGCTGTTTTTT. This sequence joins TRBV14 and TRBJ2-2; D gene ambiguous. Trimming cost V 1 base and J 7 bases, with 7 bases left between them. CDR1 and CDR2 (germline): SGHDN, FVKESK. This CDR3 contains 13 residues. The complete variable domain, with remaining parts taken from reference TRBV14 and TRBJ2-2, reads EAGVTQFPSHSVIEKGQTVTLRCDPISGHDNLYWYRRVMGKEIKFLLHFVKESKQDESGMPNNRFLAERTGGTYSTLKVQPAELEDSGVYFCASSQVAHGELFFGEGSRLTVL.

This chain connects TRBV9 to TRBJ2-5; maybe TRBD1 (6 bases). Germline CDR1 is SGDLS and CDR2 is YYNGEE. V lost 0 bases, J lost 5 bases, and 14 bases lay in between. This CDR3 comprises 15 residues. The DNA for the CDR3 is TGTGCCAGCAGCGTAGAGGGTGGGGGCAGGGAGACCCAGTACTTC. Translating gives CASSVEGGGRETQYF.

The chain links TRBV6-1 to TRBJ2-3; unclear D gene. Germline CDR1 is MNHNS and CDR2 is SASEGT. The CDR3 sequence is 13 residues long. Trimming removed 4 bases at V and 6 bases at J, with 11 bases between. The CDR3 DNA is TGTGCCAGCAGTGGAAGCTATTCGGATACGCAGTATTTT. Its protein is CASSGSYSDTQYF.

This chain uses TRBV9 with TRBJ2-1; TRBD2 might be the D (6 bases). The ends were cut back, 3 bases at V and 5 bases at J, with 18 bases in the middle. Germline values: CDR1 SGDLS, CDR2 YYNGEE. The CDR3 runs to 16 residues. The CDR3 DNA reads as TGTGCCAGCAGCGGCGGAGCGGGCCTAGGAGACAATGAGCAGTTCTTC. It specifies CASSGGAGLGDNEQFF.

This sequence joins TRBV28 and TRBJ2-5, with 7 bases fitting TRBD2. The germline gives CDR1 MDHEN, CDR2 SYDVKM. The trim removed 3 bases at V and 5 bases at J, leaving 15 bases unmatched. The CDR3 runs 17 residues. CDR3 sequence (DNA): TGTGCCAGCAGTTTCCCTCTAGAGGGAGGGTCCTGGGAGACCCAGTACTTC. Protein: CASSFPLEGGSWETQYF.

This clone was detected a few times. Here the CDR3 DNA reads TGTGCCAGCAACCCCGAGGGCACAGGTCGCTCCTACAATGAGCAGTTCTTC. Translated, it gives CASNPEGTGRSYNEQFF. This chain links TRBV27 with TRBJ2-1, with D possibly called TRBD1 or TRBD2 (5 bases each). The CDR3 covers 17 residues. V was shortened by 7 bases and J by 0 bases, with 19 bases between the two germline ends. Germline V gene data show CDR1 as MNHEY and CDR2 as SMNVEV (reference sequence).